What follows are 12 T cell receptor beta chains derived from one specimen sequenced in a study of blood T cell repertoires in COVID-19. Clones were sequenced by immunoSEQ multiplex PCR, and TCRdb holds only the in-frame ones, with some missing. The sample holds 160,000 or so clones; approximately 93% are singletons and the top ten take less than 2%. The sequenced sample was peripheral blood. Receptors originate from a woman aged 60 to 75 with COVID-19, enrolled during active disease.

This chain uses TRBV27 with TRBJ1-6; D perhaps matches TRBD1 (5 bases). The CDR3 covers 19 residues. Trimming took off 7 bases at V and 0 bases at J, with 22 bases between the two ends. The germline V gene has CDR1 MNHEY and CDR2 SMNVEV (reference sequence). The CDR3 DNA follows: TGTGCCAGCACCCGGACCTTAGGGGTCCCCAGCTCCTATAATTCACCCCTCCACTTT. This translates into CASTRTLGVPSSYNSPLHF.

J is TRBJ2-2 and V is TRBV27; 9 bases are shared with TRBD2. The germline gives CDR1 MNHEY, CDR2 SMNVEV (reference sequence). The junction had 12 bases not matched to a gene; V was cut back by 3 bases and J by 7 bases. This CDR3 is 17 amino acids long. DNA of the CDR3: TGTGCCAGCAGTTTGGAGGCGGGGGGGCGAACGGTCGGGGAGCTGTTTTTT. Its protein product is CASSLEAGGRTVGELFF.

The V and J genes are TRBV2 and TRBJ2-1; D is undetermined. Germline lookup yields CDR1 SNHLY and CDR2 FYNNEI. Trimming removed 3 bases from V and 3 bases from J, with 6 bases in between. The CDR3 has 13 amino acids. The CDR3: CASSEAVYNEQFF. CDR3 DNA: TGTGCCAGCAGTGAGGCGGTCTACAATGAGCAGTTCTTC. Variable domain in full (rest from reference TRBV2 and TRBJ2-1): EPEVTQTPSHQVTQMGQEVILRCVPISNHLYFYWYRQILGQKVEFLVSFYNNEISEKSEIFDDQFSVERPDGSNFTLKIRSTKLEDSAMYFCASSEAVYNEQFFGPGTRLTVL.

The gene calls are TRBV2 and TRBJ2-1, with TRBD2 matching 9 bases. Germline CDR1 reads SNHLY; CDR2 reads FYNNEI. V gave up 6 bases and J gave up 7 bases; unmatched junction bases: 19. CDR3 size: 18 residues. The CDR3 spells CASSGTGTSRFLVNEQFF. The CDR3 coding sequence is TGTGCCAGCAGCGGAACCGGGACTAGCAGGTTCCTAGTTAATGAGCAGTTCTTC.

The chain links TRBV5-6 to TRBJ1-1; D ambiguous. CDR1 and CDR2 (germline): SGHDT, YYEEEE. V shed 2 bases and J shed 1 base, with 9 bases lying between them. This CDR3 is 14 amino acids long. The CDR3 sequence is CASSFYGENTEAFF. The DNA of the CDR3 is TGTGCCAGCAGCTTCTACGGAGAGAACACTGAAGCTTTCTTT.

The chain recombines TRBV11-2 with TRBJ2-1; D is unresolved. This CDR3 is 17 amino acids long. V lost 0 bases, J lost 3 bases, and 15 bases lay in between. Germline lookup yields CDR1 SGHAT and CDR2 FQNNGV. This CDR3 reads CASSLEGPTSIYNEQFF. As DNA, the CDR3 is TGTGCCAGCAGCTTAGAAGGCCCGACATCTATCTACAATGAGCAGTTCTTC.

In DNA form, the CDR3 reads TGTGCCAGCTCACCTCTTGGGGACATAAGCACAGATACGCAGTATTTT. It specifies CASSPLGDISTDTQYF. The chain combines TRBV18 with TRBJ2-3; a weak D match, TRBD1 (6 bases). Germline V gene lookup returns CDR1 KGHSH and CDR2 LQKENI. The CDR3 covers 16 residues. Between the trimmed V and J ends, which lost 3 bases and 0 bases, there was a span of 13 bases.

The V gene is TRBV25-1, the J gene TRBJ2-2; D may be TRBD1 (5 bases). The V and J ends lost 2 bases and 1 base respectively, with 14 bases between them. The CDR3 has 17 amino acids. Germline loops: CDR1 MGHDK, CDR2 SYGVNS. CDR3: CASSETVGTGNTGELFF. DNA of the CDR3: TGTGCCAGCAGTGAAACGGTGGGAACAGGGAACACCGGGGAGCTGTTTTTT.

The chain links TRBV30 to TRBJ1-2; 7 nucleotides agree with TRBD1. The V and J ends lost 3 bases and 8 bases, in that order; junction bases with no gene match: 18. Germline lookup yields CDR1 GTSNPN and CDR2 SVGIG (reference sequence). The CDR3 length is 16 residues. CDR3 bases: TGTGCCTGGAGAGCCCCCTACAGGGGCCGGCCGGGCGGCTACACCTTC. Its translation: CAWRAPYRGRPGGYTF.

The DNA of the CDR3 is TGCGCCAGCAGCCAGGACAGTAACTATGGCTACACCTTC. Translation: CASSQDSNYGYTF. This chain links TRBV5-1 with TRBJ1-2, with D tentatively TRBD1 (6 bases). Germline lookup yields CDR1 SGHRS and CDR2 YFSETQ. V shed 4 bases and J shed 1 base, with 8 bases lying between them. The CDR3 runs 13 residues.

The genes are TRBV15 and TRBJ1-2; 11 nucleotides match TRBD1. The CDR3 has 16 residues. Germline trimming cut 0 bases from V and 2 bases from J; bases unmatched to any gene: 2. Germline V gene sequence: CDR1 LNHNV, CDR2 YYDKDF (reference sequence). The CDR3 sequence is CATSRDRTGGNYGYTF. The CDR3, as DNA: TGTGCCACCAGCAGAGATCGGACAGGGGGCAACTATGGCTACACCTTC.

This chain connects TRBV5-6 to TRBJ2-3; D is possibly TRBD2 (5 bases). Trimming removed 0 bases from V and 3 bases from J, with 14 bases in between. Germline V gene sequence: CDR1 SGHDT, CDR2 YYEEEE. The CDR3 runs 16 residues. CDR3 coding DNA: TGTGCCAGCAGCTTGGATGGGAGCCCAAAAACAGATACGCAGTATTTT. Encoded protein: CASSLDGSPKTDTQYF.